The clone carrying this TCR beta chain was recorded many times. The data belong to a study of CD8 T cells in ankylosing spondylitis. Deletions cut 4 bases from V and 7 bases from J, with 20 bases between. This CDR3 has 16 amino acids. Germline lookup yields CDR1 LGHNA and CDR2 YNFKEQ. The TCR beta libraries were generated through quantitative 5'-RACE incorporating molecular barcodes. TCRdb itself ran the 5' RACE reads through MiXCR, one entry per CDR3 protein. Of 250,000 or so distinct CDR3 sequences in the sample, 20% to 30% were seen once. The sample was blood, either unsorted or a sorted T cell fraction (not recorded which). The chain recombines TRBV4-2 with TRBJ1-5, with a weak D call TRBD1 (6 bases). The origin of this receptor is a male donor with ankylosing spondylitis or in good health (not recorded which). In nucleotides, the CDR3 is TGTGCCAGCAGCCTATCGGGAGGGGGAGGAGGGCAGCCCCAGCATTTT. It specifies CASSLSGGGGGQPQHF.